This T cell receptor beta chain was sequenced in a study of OX40 agonist ivuxolimab in advanced cancers. Study overall: The mean age was approximately 60 years, ranging from roughly 23 to 80, with 80% to 85% of participants male.

Germline loops: CDR1 SGHTA, CDR2 FQGNSA. Trimming took 5 bases from V and 7 from J, leaving 17 bases between them. The CDR3 covers 14 residues. Measured with immunoSEQ multiplex PCR; TCRdb has only the in-frame clones, and not every one. The sample lists about 60,000 clones, around 83% seen once, with under 4.5% in the top ten. With autoimmune disease history or systemic immunosuppression, patients were excluded. This clonotype was obtained from an adult with an advanced solid tumor such as melanoma, head and neck, liver or kidney cancer. The V gene is TRBV7-2, the J gene TRBJ1-1; D is unresolved. Sequencing was performed on CD4+ or CD8+ T cells sorted from blood, taken in a trial of the OX40 agonist ivuxolimab. In DNA form, the CDR3 reads TGTGCCAGCAGCCTCGCACCCGGCACGGATGAAGCTTTCTTT. Translated: CASSLAPGTDEAFF.